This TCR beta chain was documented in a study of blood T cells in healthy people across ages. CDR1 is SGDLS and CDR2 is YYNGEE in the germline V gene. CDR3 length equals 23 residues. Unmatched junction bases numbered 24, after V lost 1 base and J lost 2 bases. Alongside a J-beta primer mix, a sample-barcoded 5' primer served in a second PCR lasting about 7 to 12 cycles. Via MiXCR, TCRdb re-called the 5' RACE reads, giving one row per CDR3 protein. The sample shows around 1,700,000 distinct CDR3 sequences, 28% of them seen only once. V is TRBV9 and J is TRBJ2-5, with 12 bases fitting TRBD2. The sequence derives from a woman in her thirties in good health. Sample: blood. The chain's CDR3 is CASSVPEWAIGLAGNAKQETQYF. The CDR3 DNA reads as TGTGCCAGCAGCGTACCCGAGTGGGCGATCGGACTAGCGGGGAACGCGAAGCAAGAGACCCAGTACTTC.